A single sample gave rise to the 3 T cell receptor beta chains below, sequenced in a study of blood T cell repertoires in COVID-19. Measured with immunoSEQ multiplex PCR; TCRdb has only the in-frame clones, and not every one. The data show 120,000 or so clones, with under 85% seen just once and approximately 12% held by the top ten. Sequencing input: peripheral blood. The receptors shown here come from a man aged 60 to 75 with acute or convalescent COVID-19.

This clone was found once. The chain combines TRBV19 with TRBJ1-1, with a possible D match to TRBD1 (6 bases). The CDR3 contains 14 residues. Germline V lookup: CDR1 LNHDA, CDR2 SQIVND (reference sequence). V lost 6 bases to trimming and J lost 6 bases, with 17 bases between them. The CDR3 DNA is TGTGCCAGTAGCGCCAAAAGTGGGGGCGCTGAAGCTTTCTTT. It specifies CASSAKSGGAEAFF.

The chain recombines TRBV10-3 with TRBJ1-1; 9 positions match TRBD1. V was pared by 4 bases and J by 5 bases, with 5 bases of the junction left unmatched. The CDR3 contains 14 residues. The V gene's germline CDR1 is ENHRY and CDR2 SYGVKD. CDR3 residues: CAISARTGVTEAFF. In DNA, the CDR3 is TGTGCCATCAGTGCCAGGACAGGGGTAACTGAAGCTTTCTTT.

The CDR3 loop reads CASSYGFSDGNTIYF. The CDR3 nucleotides read TGCGCCAGCAGCTACGGGTTTTCAGATGGAAACACCATATATTTT. The chain joins TRBV5-1 to TRBJ1-3; no reliable D call. The CDR3 runs to 15 residues. Trimming removed 3 bases from V and 3 bases from J, with 13 bases in between. Germline loops: CDR1 SGHRS, CDR2 YFSETQ. The full variable domain, with the rest looked up from reference TRBV5-1 and TRBJ1-3, is KAGVTQTPRYLIKTRGQQVTLSCSPISGHRSVSWYQQTPGQGLQFLFEYFSETQRNKGNFPGRFSGRQFSNSRSEMNVSTLELGDSALYLCASSYGFSDGNTIYFGEGSWLTVV.